This T cell receptor (beta chain) was recovered during a study of CD8+ T cells in alopecia areata. Study-wide results and limits: Scalp lesions, especially in alopecia totalis/universalis, had higher clonality than normal scalp.

The V gene's germline CDR1 is SEHNR and CDR2 FQNEAQ (reference sequence). The CDR3 is made up of 14 amino acids. V gave up 5 bases and J gave up 2 bases; unmatched junction bases: 3. RNA extraction was followed by reverse transcription into cDNA, which acted as the sequencing template. TCRdb's table, derived via immunoSEQ multiplex PCR, lists solely in-frame clones and lacks some. Here the sample spans about 150,000 clones, about 90% being singletons. Comments on this clone: Its target is unknown.

It was from alopecia areata patients that lesional scalp punch biopsies and peripheral blood were collected. The chain carries TRBV7-9 and TRBJ2-7, with TRBD1 matching over 10 bases. This receptor was identified in a human donor with alopecia areata. This specimen was CD8+ T cells sorted from blood, taken at week 0. CDR3 residues: CASSPGTGAYEQYF. CDR3 nucleotides: TGTGCCAGCAGCCCGGGGACAGGGGCCTACGAGCAGTACTTC.